A selection of T cell receptor beta chains follows, all from one sample in a study of T cells in localized non-small cell lung cancer. Assay: immunoSEQ multiplex PCR; the TCRdb copy retains only in-frame clones and omits some. The sample shows tens of thousands of clones, approximately 89% of them seen only once. The material sequenced was peripheral blood mononuclear cells, taken before any cancer treatment. These receptors came from a woman aged 40-69 years with stage III lung adenocarcinoma. Each CDR3 is given with its conserved first and last residue. Each record gives: D gene, clone size, CDR3 length, V gene, CDR3 protein. D genes are given only for firm matches. The listing skips clone size in some rows; elsewhere it reads once, few, many or a size class.

d_gene: .; abundance: .; len: 10; v_gene: TRBV20-1; CDR3aa: CSARTVKQFF
d_gene: .; abundance: .; len: 18; v_gene: TRBV12-1; CDR3aa: CASSFAGQAFSGANVLTF
d_gene: TRBD2; abundance: .; len: 15; v_gene: TRBV11-1; CDR3aa: CASSSRLAGVETQYF
d_gene: .; abundance: .; len: 13; v_gene: TRBV18; CDR3aa: CASSPGPVETQYF
d_gene: TRBD1; abundance: .; len: 15; v_gene: TRBV5-1; CDR3aa: CASSLGTGRTGELFF
d_gene: TRBD2; abundance: .; len: 16; v_gene: TRBV11-2; CDR3aa: CASSLVVGGAINEQFF
d_gene: .; abundance: .; len: 14; v_gene: TRBV19; CDR3aa: CASSLAGGPYGYTF
d_gene: .; abundance: .; len: 16; v_gene: TRBV5-4; CDR3aa: CASSLGMGGTGSPLHF
d_gene: TRBD2; abundance: .; len: 17; v_gene: TRBV5-1; CDR3aa: CASSLVSSGSSYNEQFF
d_gene: TRBD2; abundance: .; len: 16; v_gene: TRBV7-8; CDR3aa: CASSLQAGRPYNEQFF
d_gene: .; abundance: .; len: 17; v_gene: TRBV5-1; CDR3aa: CASRTEIDMTGGKTQYF
d_gene: .; abundance: .; len: 18; v_gene: TRBV11-2; CDR3aa: CASSPPLVRGWGLWEQFF
d_gene: .; abundance: .; len: 13; v_gene: TRBV30; CDR3aa: CAWRVGARDTQYF
d_gene: .; abundance: once; len: 14; v_gene: TRBV2; CDR3aa: CASSEGRPGIGAFF
d_gene: .; abundance: .; len: 15; v_gene: TRBV5-4; CDR3aa: CASSLGGQVTGELFF
d_gene: TRBD2; abundance: .; len: 13; v_gene: TRBV7-6; CDR3aa: CASSSREGSEQYF
d_gene: TRBD2; abundance: .; len: 15; v_gene: TRBV2; CDR3aa: CASSLDLAGGDEQFF
d_gene: .; abundance: .; len: 14; v_gene: TRBV27; CDR3aa: CASRNRVNTGELFF
d_gene: .; abundance: .; len: 16; v_gene: TRBV19; CDR3aa: CASSRRGQERNQPQHF
d_gene: TRBD2; abundance: once; len: 17; v_gene: TRBV19; CDR3aa: CATRAPRTSGTTGELFF
d_gene: .; abundance: .; len: 16; v_gene: TRBV6-6; CDR3aa: CASSSETTLGSTEAFF
d_gene: .; abundance: .; len: 14; v_gene: TRBV6-5; CDR3aa: CASSLMGVSNEQFF
d_gene: TRBD2; abundance: few; len: 14; v_gene: TRBV2; CDR3aa: CASSLAGLRQGQYF
d_gene: TRBD1; abundance: once; len: 19; v_gene: TRBV5-4; CDR3aa: CASNHRQGGAKGRNTEAFF
d_gene: .; abundance: few; len: 10; v_gene: TRBV20-1; CDR3aa: CSELNTEAFF
d_gene: .; abundance: .; len: 13; v_gene: TRBV9; CDR3aa: CASSVGQSYGYTF